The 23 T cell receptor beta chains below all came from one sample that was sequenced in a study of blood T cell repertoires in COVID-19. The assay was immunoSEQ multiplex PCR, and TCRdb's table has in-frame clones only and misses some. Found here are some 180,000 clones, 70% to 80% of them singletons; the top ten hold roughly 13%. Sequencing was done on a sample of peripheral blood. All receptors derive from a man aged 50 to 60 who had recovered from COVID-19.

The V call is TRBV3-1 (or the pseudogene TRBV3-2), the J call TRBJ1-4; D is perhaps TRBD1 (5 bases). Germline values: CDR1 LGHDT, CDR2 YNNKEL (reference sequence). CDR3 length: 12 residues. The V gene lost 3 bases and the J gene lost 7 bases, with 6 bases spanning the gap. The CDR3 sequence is CASSQGGEKLFF. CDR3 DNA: TGTGCCAGCAGCCAGGGGGGTGAAAAACTGTTTTTT.

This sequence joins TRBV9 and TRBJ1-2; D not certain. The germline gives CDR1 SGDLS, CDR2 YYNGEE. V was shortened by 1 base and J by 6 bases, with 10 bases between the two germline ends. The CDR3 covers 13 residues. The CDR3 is CASSVPGSNGYTF. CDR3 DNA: TGTGCCAGCAGCGTACCAGGAAGTAATGGCTACACCTTC.

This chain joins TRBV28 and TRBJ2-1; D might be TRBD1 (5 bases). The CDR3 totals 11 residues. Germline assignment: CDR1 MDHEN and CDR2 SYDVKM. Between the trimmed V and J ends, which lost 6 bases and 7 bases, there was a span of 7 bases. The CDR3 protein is CASRSGNEQFF. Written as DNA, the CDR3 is TGTGCCAGCAGATCAGGGAATGAGCAGTTCTTC.

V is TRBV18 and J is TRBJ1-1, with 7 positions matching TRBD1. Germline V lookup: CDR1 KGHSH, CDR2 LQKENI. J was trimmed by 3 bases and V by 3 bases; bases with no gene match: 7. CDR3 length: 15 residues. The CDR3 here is CASSPRGAMDTEAFF. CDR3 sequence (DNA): TGTGCCAGCTCACCCAGGGGGGCCATGGACACTGAAGCTTTCTTT.

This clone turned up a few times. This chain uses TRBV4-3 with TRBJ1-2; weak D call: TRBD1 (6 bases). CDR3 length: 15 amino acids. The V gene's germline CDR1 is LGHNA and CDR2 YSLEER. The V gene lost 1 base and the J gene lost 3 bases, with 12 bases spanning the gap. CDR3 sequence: CASSQGGPGDYGYTF. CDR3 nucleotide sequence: TGCGCCAGCAGCCAAGGGGGGCCAGGGGACTATGGCTACACCTTC.

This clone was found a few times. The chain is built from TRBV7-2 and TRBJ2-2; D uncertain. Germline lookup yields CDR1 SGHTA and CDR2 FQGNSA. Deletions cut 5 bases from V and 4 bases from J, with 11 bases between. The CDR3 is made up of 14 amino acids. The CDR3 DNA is TGTGCCAGCAGCGCCCGTGAGGTCACCGGGGAGCTGTTTTTT. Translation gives CASSAREVTGELFF. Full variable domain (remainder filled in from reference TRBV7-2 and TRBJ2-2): GAGVSQSPSNKVTEKGKDVELRCDPISGHTALYWYRQSLGQGLEFLIYFQGNSAPDKSGLPSDRFSAERTGGSVSTLTIQRTQQEDSAVYLCASSAREVTGELFFGEGSRLTVL.

This CDR3 is CASSPPIGDEQFF. The CDR3 nucleotides read TGTGCCAGCTCACCACCAATCGGTGATGAGCAGTTCTTC. V gene TRBV18 combines with J gene TRBJ2-1; no clear D. The germline CDR1 and CDR2 sequences are KGHSH and LQKENI. Trimming pared 0 bases from V and 8 bases from J, leaving 8 bases between. This CDR3 has 13 amino acids. The full variable domain, in which reference TRBV18 and TRBJ2-1 provide the parts outside the CDR3, is NAGVMQNPRHLVRRRGQEARLRCSPMKGHSHVYWYRQLPEEGLKFMVYLQKENIIDESGMPKERFSAEFPKEGPSILRIQQVVRGDSAAYFCASSPPIGDEQFFGPGTRLTVL.

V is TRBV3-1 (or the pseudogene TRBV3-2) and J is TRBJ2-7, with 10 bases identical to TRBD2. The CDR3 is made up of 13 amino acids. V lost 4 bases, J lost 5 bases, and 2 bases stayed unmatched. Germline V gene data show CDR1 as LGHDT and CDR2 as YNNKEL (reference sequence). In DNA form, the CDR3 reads TGTGCCAGCAGCCGCGGACTAGCGGACGAGCAGTACTTC. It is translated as CASSRGLADEQYF.

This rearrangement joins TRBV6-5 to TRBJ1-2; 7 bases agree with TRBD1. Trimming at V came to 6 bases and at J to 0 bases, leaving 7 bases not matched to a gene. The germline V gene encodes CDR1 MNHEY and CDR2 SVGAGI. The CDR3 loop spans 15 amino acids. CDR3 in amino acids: CASRGQILSNYGYTF. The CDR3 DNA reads TGTGCCAGCAGGGGACAGATCCTATCTAACTATGGCTACACCTTC.

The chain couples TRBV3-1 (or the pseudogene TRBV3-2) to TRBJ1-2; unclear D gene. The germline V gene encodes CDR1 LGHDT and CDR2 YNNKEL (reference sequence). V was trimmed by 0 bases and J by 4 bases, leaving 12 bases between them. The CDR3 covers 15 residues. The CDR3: CASSQDATASYGYTF. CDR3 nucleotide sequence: TGTGCCAGCAGCCAAGACGCAACAGCCTCCTATGGCTACACCTTC.

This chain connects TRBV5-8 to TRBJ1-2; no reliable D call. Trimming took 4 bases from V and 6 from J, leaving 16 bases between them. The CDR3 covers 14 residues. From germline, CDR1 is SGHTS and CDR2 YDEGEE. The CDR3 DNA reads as TGTGCCAGCAGCCCGCTAGGCTTTGCGGATGGCTACACCTTC. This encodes CASSPLGFADGYTF.

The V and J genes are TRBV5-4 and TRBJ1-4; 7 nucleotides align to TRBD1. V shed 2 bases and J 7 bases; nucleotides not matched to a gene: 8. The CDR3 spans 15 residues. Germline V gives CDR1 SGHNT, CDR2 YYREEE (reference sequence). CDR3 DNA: TGTGCCAGCAGCTTATCGGCAGGGGGATTTGAAAAACTGTTTTTT. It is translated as CASSLSAGGFEKLFF.

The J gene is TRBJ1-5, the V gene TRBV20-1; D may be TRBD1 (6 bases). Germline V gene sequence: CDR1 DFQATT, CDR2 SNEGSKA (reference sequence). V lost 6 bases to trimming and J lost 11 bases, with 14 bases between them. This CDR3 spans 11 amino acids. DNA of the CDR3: TGCAGTGCCAGGGCCGAGGGGGCCCAGCATTTT. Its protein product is CSARAEGAQHF.

The CDR3 sequence is CASSPRAGTGGIGGNTIYF. CDR3 nucleotides: TGTGCCAGCAGCCCGCGAGCCGGGACAGGGGGTATAGGAGGAAACACCATATATTTT. V usage is TRBV27 and J usage is TRBJ1-3, with 11 bases identical to TRBD1. Germline CDR1 is MNHEY and CDR2 is SMNVEV (reference sequence). The CDR3 has 19 amino acids. With V trimmed by 6 bases and J by 4 bases, 17 bases remained unmatched.

CDR3 residues: CASSFRQGSGNTIYF. The DNA for the CDR3 is TGTGCCAGCAGTTTTCGTCAGGGTTCTGGAAACACCATATATTTT. The chain carries TRBV28 and TRBJ1-3; a weak D match, TRBD1 (5 bases). Trimming removed 3 bases at V and 1 base at J, with 10 bases between. Germline V gene lookup returns CDR1 MDHEN and CDR2 SYDVKM. The CDR3 length is 15 residues.

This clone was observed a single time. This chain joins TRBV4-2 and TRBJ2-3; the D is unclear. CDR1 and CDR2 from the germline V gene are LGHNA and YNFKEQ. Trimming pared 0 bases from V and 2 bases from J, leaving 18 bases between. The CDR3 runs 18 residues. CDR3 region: CASSQESPTNKYTDTQYF. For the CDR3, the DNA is TGTGCCAGCAGCCAAGAATCTCCCACTAATAAGTACACAGATACGCAGTATTTT.

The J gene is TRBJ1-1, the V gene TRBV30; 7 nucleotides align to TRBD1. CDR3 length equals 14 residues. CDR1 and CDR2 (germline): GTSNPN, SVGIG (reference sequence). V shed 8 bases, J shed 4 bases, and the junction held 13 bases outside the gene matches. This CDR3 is CARTSGQFSTEAFF. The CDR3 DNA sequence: TGTGCCCGTACATCGGGACAGTTCAGCACTGAAGCTTTCTTT.

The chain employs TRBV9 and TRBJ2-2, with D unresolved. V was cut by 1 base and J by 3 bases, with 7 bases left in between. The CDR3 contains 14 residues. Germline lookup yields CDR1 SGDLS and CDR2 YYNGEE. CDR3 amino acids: CASSVIGDTGELFF. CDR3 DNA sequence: TGTGCCAGCAGCGTAATCGGAGACACCGGGGAGCTGTTTTTT.

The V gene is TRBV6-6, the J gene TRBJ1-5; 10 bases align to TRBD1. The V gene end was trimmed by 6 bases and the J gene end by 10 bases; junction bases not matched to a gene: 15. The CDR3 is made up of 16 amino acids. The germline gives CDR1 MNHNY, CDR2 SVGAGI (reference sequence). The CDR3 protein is CASRTAGQGIVVPQHF. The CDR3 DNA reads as TGTGCCAGCAGAACCGCGGGACAGGGGATTGTGGTCCCCCAGCATTTT.

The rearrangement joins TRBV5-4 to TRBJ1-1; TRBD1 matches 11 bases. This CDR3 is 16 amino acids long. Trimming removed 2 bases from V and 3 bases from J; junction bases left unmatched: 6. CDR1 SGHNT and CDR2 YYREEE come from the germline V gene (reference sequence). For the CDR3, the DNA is TGTGCCAGCAGCTTAAACCGGGACAGGGGGTACACTGAAGCTTTCTTT. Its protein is CASSLNRDRGYTEAFF.

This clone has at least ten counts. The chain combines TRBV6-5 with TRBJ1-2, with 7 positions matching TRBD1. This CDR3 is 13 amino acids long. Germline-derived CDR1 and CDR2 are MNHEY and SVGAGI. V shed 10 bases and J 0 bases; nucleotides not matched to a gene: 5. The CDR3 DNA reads TGTGCCAACTTCGACAGGGCTAACTATGGCTACACCTTC. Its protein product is CANFDRANYGYTF.

The CDR3 bases are TGTGCCAGCAGCTTAGGAGGGAAAGGGCAAGAGACCCAGTACTTC. This encodes CASSLGGKGQETQYF. The chain employs TRBV7-9 and TRBJ2-5; possibly TRBD2 for D (5 bases). Deletions cut 1 base from V and 2 bases from J, with 11 bases between. The germline V gene encodes CDR1 SEHNR and CDR2 FQNEAQ (reference sequence). The CDR3 loop spans 15 amino acids.

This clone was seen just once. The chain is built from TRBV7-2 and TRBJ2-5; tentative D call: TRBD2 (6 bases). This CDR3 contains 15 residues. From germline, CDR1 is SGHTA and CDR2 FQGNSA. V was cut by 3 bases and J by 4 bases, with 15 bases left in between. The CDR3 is CASSFYGRSRETQYF. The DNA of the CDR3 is TGTGCCAGCAGCTTCTACGGGAGATCCAGAGAGACCCAGTACTTC.